This T cell receptor (beta chain) was captured by sequencing in a study of vaccination and CD4 T cells after COVID-19. Study-level information: Diagnosis preceded the drawing of post-COVID samples by a median approximately 96 days (range 35 to 161). Overlapping spike peptides served as the stimulus for the cells. These peptides came from SARS-CoV-2 and from the common cold coronaviruses HCoV-NL63, HCoV-OC43 and HCoV-229E. Study-wide results and limits: From a median of about 20 to 38, SARS-CoV-2-reactive clonotypes increased, though not significantly.

Germline V gives CDR1 MNHEY, CDR2 SVGEGT. Trimming shortened V by 0 bases and J by 5 bases, and 10 bases separated the two germline ends. The length of the CDR3 is 14 residues. A note on this clonotype: The antigen is not known.

The treatment was: approximately nine-day PBMC culture with coronavirus spike peptide pools or control peptides (ViraFEST assay). An Oncomine TCR Beta short-read assay was used to sequence the DNA from cultured CD4+ T cells. Via MiXCR, TCRdb re-called the PCR reads, giving one row per CDR3 protein. Counted here are more than 15,000 distinct CDR3 sequences, roughly 42% occurring once; the ten biggest clones make up around 5.8%. The chain employs TRBV6-2 or TRBV6-3 and TRBJ2-5; D is unresolved. Sequences were derived from CD4+ T cells from blood, cultured in vitro, sampled before SARS-CoV-2 vaccination. The source of this sequence is a human donor who had recovered from COVID-19. The CDR3 nucleotides are TGTGCCAGCAGTTACTCGGCTAGTTGGGAGACCCAGTACTTC. It translates to CASSYSASWETQYF.